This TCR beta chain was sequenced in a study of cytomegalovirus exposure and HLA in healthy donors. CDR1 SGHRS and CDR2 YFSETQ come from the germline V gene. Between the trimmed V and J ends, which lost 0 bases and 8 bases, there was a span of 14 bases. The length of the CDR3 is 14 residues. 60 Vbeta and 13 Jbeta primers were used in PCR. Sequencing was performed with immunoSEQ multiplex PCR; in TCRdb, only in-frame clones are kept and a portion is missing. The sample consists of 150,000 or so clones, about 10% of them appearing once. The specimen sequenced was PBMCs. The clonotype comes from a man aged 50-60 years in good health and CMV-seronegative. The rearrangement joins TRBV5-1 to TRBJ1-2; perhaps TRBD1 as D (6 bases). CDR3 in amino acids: CASSLGGGPDGYTF. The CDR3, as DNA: TGCGCCAGCAGCTTGGGAGGGGGACCCGACGGCTACACCTTC. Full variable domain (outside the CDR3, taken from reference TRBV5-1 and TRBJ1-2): KAGVTQTPRYLIKTRGQQVTLSCSPISGHRSVSWYQQTPGQGLQFLFEYFSETQRNKGNFPGRFSGRQFSNSRSEMNVSTLELGDSALYLCASSLGGGPDGYTFGSGTRLTVV.